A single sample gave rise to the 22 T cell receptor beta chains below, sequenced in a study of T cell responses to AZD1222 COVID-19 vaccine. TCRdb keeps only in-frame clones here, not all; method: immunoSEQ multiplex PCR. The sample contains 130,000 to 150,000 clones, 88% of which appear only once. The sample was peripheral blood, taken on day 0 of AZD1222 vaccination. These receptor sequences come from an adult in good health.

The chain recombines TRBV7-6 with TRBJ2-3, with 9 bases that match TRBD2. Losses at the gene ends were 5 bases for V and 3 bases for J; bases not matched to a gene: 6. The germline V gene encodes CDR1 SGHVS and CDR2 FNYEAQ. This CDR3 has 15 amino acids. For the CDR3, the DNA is TGTGCCAGCAGCCCCAGGACTAGCGAGACAGATACGCAGTATTTT. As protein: CASSPRTSETDTQYF.

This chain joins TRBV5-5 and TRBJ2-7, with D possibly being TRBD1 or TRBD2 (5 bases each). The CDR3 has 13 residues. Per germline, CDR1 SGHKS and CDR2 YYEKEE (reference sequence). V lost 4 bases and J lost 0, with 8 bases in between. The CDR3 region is CASSLGVSYEQYF. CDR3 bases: TGTGCCAGCAGCCTGGGGGTCTCCTACGAGCAGTACTTC.

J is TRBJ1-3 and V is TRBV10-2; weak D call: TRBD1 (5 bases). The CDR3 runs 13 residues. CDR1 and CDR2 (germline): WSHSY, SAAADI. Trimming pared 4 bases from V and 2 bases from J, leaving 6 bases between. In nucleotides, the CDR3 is TGCGCCAGCAGTGCAGGGCCTGGAAACACCATATATTTT. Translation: CASSAGPGNTIYF.

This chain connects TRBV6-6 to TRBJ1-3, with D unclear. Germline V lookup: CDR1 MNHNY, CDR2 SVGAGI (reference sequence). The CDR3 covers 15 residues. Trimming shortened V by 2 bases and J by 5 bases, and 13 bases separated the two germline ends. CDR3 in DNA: TGTGCCAGCAGTTACCAGGTCAACCCCCGAAACACCATATATTTT. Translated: CASSYQVNPRNTIYF.

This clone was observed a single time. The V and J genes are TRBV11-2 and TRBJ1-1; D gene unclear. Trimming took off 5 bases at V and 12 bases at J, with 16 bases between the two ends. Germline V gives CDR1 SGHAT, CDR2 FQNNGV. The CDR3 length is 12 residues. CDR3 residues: CASSPRKHATFF. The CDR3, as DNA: TGTGCCAGCAGCCCCAGGAAGCACGCGACTTTCTTT.

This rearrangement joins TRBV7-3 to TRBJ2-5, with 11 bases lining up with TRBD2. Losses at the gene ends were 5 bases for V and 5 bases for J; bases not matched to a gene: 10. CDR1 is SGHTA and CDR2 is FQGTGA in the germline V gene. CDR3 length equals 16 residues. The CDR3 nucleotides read TGTGCCAGCAGCCCAGGGACTAGCGGCAGCACGGAGACCCAGTACTTC. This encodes CASSPGTSGSTETQYF.

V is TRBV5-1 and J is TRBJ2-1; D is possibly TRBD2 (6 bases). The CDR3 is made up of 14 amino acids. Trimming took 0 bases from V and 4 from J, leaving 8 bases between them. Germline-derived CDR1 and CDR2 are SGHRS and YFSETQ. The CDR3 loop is CASSLGGEYNEQFF. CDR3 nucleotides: TGCGCCAGCAGCTTGGGCGGGGAATACAATGAGCAGTTCTTC.

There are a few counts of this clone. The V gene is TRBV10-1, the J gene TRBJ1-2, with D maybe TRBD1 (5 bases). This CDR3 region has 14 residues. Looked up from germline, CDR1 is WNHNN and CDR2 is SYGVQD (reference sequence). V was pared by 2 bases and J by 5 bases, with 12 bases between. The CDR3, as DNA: TGCGCCAGCAGTGAGGTGCCAGGGCGGTATGGCTACACCTTC. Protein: CASSEVPGRYGYTF.

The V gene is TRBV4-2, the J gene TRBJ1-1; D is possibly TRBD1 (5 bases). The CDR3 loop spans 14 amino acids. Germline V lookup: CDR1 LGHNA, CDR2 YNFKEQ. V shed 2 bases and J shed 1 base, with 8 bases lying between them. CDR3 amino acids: CASSQQTGNTEAFF. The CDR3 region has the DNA TGTGCCAGCAGCCAACAAACAGGGAACACTGAAGCTTTCTTT.

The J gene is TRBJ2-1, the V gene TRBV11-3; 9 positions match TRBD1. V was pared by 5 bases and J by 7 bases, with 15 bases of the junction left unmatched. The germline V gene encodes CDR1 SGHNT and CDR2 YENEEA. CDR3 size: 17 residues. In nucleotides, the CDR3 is TGTGCCAGCAGCCGGACAGGGGCACCAACTGCCAGGAATGAGCAGTTCTTC. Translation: CASSRTGAPTARNEQFF.

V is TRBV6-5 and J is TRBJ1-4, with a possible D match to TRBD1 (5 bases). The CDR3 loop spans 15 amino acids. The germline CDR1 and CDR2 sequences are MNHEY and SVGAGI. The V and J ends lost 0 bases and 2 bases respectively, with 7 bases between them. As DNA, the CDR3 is TGTGCCAGCAGTTACTCTAGGGGTACTAATGAAAAACTGTTTTTT. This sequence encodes CASSYSRGTNEKLFF.

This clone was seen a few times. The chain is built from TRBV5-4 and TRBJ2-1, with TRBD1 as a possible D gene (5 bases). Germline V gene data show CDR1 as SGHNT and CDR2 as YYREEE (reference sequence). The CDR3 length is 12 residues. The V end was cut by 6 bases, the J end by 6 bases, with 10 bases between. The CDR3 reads CASTSGPNEQFF. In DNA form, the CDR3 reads TGTGCCAGCACCTCAGGGCCCAATGAGCAGTTCTTC.

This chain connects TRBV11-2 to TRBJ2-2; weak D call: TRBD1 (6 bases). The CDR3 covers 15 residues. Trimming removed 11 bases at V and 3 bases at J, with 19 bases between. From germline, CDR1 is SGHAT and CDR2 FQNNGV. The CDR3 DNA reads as TGTGCCTCTAGAGGACAGCGGACTTACACCGGGGAGCTGTTTTTT. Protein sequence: CASRGQRTYTGELFF.

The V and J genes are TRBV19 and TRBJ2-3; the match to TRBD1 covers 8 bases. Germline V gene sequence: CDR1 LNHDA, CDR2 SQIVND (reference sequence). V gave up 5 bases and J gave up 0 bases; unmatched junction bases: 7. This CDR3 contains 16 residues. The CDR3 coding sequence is TGTGCCAGTAGTTACCAGGGGGCAATGAGCACAGATACGCAGTATTTT. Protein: CASSYQGAMSTDTQYF.

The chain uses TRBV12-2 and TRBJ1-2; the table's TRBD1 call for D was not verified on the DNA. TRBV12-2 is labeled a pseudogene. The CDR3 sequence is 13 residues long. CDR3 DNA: TGTGCAAGTCGCTTGACAGGAAGGGAAGGCTACACCTTC. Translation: CASRLTGREGYTF.

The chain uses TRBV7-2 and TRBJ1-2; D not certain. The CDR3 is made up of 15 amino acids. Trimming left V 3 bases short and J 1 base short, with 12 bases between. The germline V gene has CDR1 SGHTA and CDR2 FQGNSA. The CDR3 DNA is TGTGCCAGCAGCTTCGGATTGGCAAATAACTATGGCTACACCTTC. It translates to CASSFGLANNYGYTF.

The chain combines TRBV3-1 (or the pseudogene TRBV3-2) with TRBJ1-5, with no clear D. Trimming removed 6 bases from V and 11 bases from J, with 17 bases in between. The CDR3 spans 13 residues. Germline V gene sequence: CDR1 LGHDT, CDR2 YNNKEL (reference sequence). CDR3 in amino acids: CASSNSPGSAQHF. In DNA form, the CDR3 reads TGTGCCAGCAGTAACTCCCCCGGCAGCGCCCAGCATTTT.

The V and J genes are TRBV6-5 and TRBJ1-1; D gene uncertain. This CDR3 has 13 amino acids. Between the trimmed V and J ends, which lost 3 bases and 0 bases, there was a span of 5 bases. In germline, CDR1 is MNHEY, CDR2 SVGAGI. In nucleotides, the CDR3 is TGTGCCAGCAGTTATCACATGAACACTGAAGCTTTCTTT. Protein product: CASSYHMNTEAFF.

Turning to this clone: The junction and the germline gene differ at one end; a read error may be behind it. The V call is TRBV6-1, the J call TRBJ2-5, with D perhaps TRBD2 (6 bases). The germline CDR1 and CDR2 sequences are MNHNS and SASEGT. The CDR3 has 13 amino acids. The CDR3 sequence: CASREGGLETQYF. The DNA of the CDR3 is TGTGCCAGCAGGGAAGGAGGGCTAGAGACCCAGTACTTC.

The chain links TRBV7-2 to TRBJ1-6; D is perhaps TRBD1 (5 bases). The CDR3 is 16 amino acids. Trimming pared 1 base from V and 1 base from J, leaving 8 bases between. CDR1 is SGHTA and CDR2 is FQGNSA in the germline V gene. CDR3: CASSLEWGSYNSPLHF. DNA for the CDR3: TGTGCCAGCAGCTTAGAATGGGGGTCCTATAATTCACCCCTCCACTTT.

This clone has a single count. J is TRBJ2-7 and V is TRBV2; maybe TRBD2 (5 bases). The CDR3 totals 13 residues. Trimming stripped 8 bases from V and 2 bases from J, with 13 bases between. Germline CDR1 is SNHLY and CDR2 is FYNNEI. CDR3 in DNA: TGTGCCAGCCTTATGGAGGCACCCTACGAGCAGTACTTC. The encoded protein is CASLMEAPYEQYF.

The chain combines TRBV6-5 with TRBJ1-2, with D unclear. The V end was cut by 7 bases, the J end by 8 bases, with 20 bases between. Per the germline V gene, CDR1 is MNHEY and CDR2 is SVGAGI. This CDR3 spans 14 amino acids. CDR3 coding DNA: TGTGCCAGCAAACGAGACACGGGCGTGTGGGGCTACACCTTC. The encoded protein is CASKRDTGVWGYTF.